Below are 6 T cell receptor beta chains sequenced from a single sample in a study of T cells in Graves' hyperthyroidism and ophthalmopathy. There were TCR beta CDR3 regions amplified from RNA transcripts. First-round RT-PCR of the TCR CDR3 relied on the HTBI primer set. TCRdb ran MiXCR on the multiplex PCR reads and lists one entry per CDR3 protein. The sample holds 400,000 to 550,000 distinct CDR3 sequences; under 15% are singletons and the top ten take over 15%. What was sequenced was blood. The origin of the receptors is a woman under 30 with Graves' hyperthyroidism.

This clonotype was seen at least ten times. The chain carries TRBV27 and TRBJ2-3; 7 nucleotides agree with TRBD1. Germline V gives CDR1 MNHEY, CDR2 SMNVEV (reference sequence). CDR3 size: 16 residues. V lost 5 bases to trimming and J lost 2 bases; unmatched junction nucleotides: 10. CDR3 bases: TGTGCCAGCAGTACTCGACAGGGAGCAGACACAGATACGCAGTATTTT. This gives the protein CASSTRQGADTDTQYF.

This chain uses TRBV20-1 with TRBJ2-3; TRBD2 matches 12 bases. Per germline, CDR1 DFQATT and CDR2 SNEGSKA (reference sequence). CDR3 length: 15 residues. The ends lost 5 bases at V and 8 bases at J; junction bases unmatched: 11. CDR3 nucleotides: TGCAGTGCTGTCCTCGGACTAGCGGGGCCTCGTACGCAGTATTTT. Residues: CSAVLGLAGPRTQYF.

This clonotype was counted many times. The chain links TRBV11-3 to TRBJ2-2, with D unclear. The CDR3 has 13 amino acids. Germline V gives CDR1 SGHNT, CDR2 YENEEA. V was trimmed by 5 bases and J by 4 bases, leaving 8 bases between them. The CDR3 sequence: CASSPRRTGELFF. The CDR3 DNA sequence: TGTGCCAGCAGCCCTAGACGCACCGGGGAGCTGTTTTTT.

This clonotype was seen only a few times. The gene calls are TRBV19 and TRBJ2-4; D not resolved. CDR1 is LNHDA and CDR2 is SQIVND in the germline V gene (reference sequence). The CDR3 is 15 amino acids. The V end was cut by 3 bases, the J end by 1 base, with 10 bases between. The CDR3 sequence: CASSMTELAKNIQYF. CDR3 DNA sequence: TGTGCCAGTAGTATGACTGAGTTGGCCAAAAACATTCAGTACTTC.

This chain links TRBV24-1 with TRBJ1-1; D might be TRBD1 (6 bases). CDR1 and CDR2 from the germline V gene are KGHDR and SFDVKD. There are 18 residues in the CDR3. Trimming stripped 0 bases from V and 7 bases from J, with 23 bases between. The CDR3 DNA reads TGTGCCACCAGTGATTTGCACCGTGGGACGCCCAGAGGGGGTGAAGCTTTCTTT. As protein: CATSDLHRGTPRGGEAFF.

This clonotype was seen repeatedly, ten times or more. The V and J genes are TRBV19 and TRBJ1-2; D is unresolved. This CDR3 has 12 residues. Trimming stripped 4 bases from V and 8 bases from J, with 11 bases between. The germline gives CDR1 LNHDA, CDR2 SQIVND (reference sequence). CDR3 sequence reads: CASSTTPSGYTF. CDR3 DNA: TGTGCCAGTAGTACCACTCCTTCGGGCTACACCTTC. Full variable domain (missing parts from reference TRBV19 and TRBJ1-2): DGGITQSPKYLFRKEGQNVTLSCEQNLNHDAMYWYRQDPGQGLRLIYYSQIVNDFQKGDIAEGYSVSREKKESFPLTVTSAQKNPTAFYLCASSTTPSGYTFGSGTRLTVV.